Each of the 32 T cell receptor beta chains below was sequenced from the same sample in a study of blood T cells in healthy people across ages. Through a sample-barcoded 5' primer and a J-beta primer mix, a second PCR was run for roughly 6 to 11 cycles. TCRdb re-called the 5' RACE reads with MiXCR, one entry per CDR3 protein. The sample consists of roughly 830,000 distinct CDR3 sequences, about 62% of them appearing once. Sequenced sample: blood. These receptors were taken from a man aged 25-45 years in good health.

The chain carries TRBV4-3 and TRBJ2-1; 10 nucleotides agree with TRBD1. V trimming: 4 bases; J trimming: 7 bases; junction bases outside the gene matches: 13. The germline V gene encodes CDR1 LGHNA and CDR2 YSLEER. This CDR3 has 17 residues. The CDR3 spells CASSPLITGQGSNEQFF. CDR3 DNA: TGCGCCAGCAGCCCCCTCATAACGGGACAGGGGTCGAATGAGCAGTTCTTC.

V is TRBV7-9 and J is TRBJ2-6; the D is unclear. The CDR3 length is 16 residues. V was cut by 0 bases and J by 3 bases, with 9 bases left in between. Germline CDR1 reads SEHNR; CDR2 reads FQNEAQ (reference sequence). The CDR3 region is CASSLAGGDGANVLTF. The CDR3 DNA reads TGTGCCAGCAGCTTAGCAGGCGGAGATGGGGCCAACGTCCTGACTTTC.

This clonotype showed up just a few times. This chain uses TRBV6-1 with TRBJ1-2, with a possible D match to TRBD1 (6 bases). Trimming took 1 base from V and 4 from J, leaving 7 bases between them. CDR1 MNHNS and CDR2 SASEGT come from the germline V gene. This CDR3 has 13 residues. CDR3 nucleotides: TGTGCCAGCAGTGAAGGGACAGTCTATGGCTACACCTTC. Encoded protein: CASSEGTVYGYTF.

This clonotype turned up a few times. V gene TRBV12-3 or TRBV12-4 combines with J gene TRBJ2-1; TRBD1 aligns across 7 bases. The V gene end was trimmed by 3 bases and the J gene end by 0 bases; junction bases not matched to a gene: 17. The length of the CDR3 is 20 residues. The CDR3 reads CASSFSIARGPPSSYNEQFF. The CDR3 bases are TGTGCCAGCAGTTTTTCCATAGCGAGGGGGCCCCCAAGCTCCTACAATGAGCAGTTCTTC.

The rearrangement links TRBV27 to TRBJ2-1; 9 nucleotides agree with TRBD2. CDR1 MNHEY and CDR2 SMNVEV come from the germline V gene (reference sequence). The CDR3 spans 15 residues. With V trimmed by 9 bases and J by 5 bases, 11 bases remained unmatched. This CDR3 is CASKIAGVKNNEQFF. CDR3 nucleotides: TGTGCCAGTAAAATAGCGGGGGTGAAAAACAATGAGCAGTTCTTC.

This rearrangement joins TRBV13 to TRBJ2-6, with D maybe TRBD1 (5 bases). Trimming cost V 3 bases and J 0 bases, with 6 bases left between them. This CDR3 spans 15 amino acids. CDR1 is PRHDT, CDR2 FYEKMQ, per germline (reference sequence). In DNA form, the CDR3 reads TGTGCCAGCAGCTTCAGGGACTCTGGGGCCAACGTCCTGACTTTC. Protein sequence: CASSFRDSGANVLTF.

The CDR3 DNA is TGCGCCAGCAGCCGAAGACGGGGGCCATACTCCTACAATGAGCAGTTCTTC. As protein: CASSRRRGPYSYNEQFF. The chain is built from TRBV4-3 and TRBJ2-1; D might be TRBD1 or TRBD2, each matching 6 bases. V lost 4 bases and J lost 0, with 16 bases in between. Germline V gives CDR1 LGHNA, CDR2 YSLEER. The CDR3 loop spans 17 amino acids.

This clonotype was counted a few times. The chain recombines TRBV9 with TRBJ2-7; D uncertain. V lost 0 bases to trimming and J lost 2 bases, with 9 bases between them. CDR1 is SGDLS and CDR2 is YYNGEE in the germline V gene. The CDR3 consists of 14 residues. CDR3 amino acids: CASSVVDGPYEQYF. In DNA form, the CDR3 reads TGTGCCAGCAGCGTAGTGGACGGCCCCTACGAGCAGTACTTC.

This clonotype occurred a few times. The chain joins TRBV6-2 or TRBV6-3 to TRBJ2-1; D possibly corresponds to TRBD2 (6 bases). The CDR3 runs 14 residues. Germline V lookup: CDR1 MNHEY, CDR2 SVGEGT. Trimming removed 8 bases at V and 6 bases at J, with 17 bases between. CDR3 nucleotide sequence: TGTGCCAGCGAGGGAGGACTAAAGTCCAATGAGCAGTTCTTC. The encoded protein is CASEGGLKSNEQFF.

In this sample, this clonotype turned up a few times. This chain joins TRBV15 and TRBJ2-3, with D tentatively TRBD1 (5 bases). Trimming stripped 3 bases from V and 3 bases from J, with 13 bases between. The CDR3 sequence is 15 residues long. Germline CDR1 LNHNV, CDR2 YYDKDF (reference sequence). The CDR3 protein is CATSRDLQVTDTQYF. The CDR3, as DNA: TGTGCCACCAGCAGGGACCTACAGGTTACAGATACGCAGTATTTT. The full variable domain, its missing parts supplied by reference TRBV15 and TRBJ2-3, is DAMVIQNPRYQVTQFGKPVTLSCSQTLNHNVMYWYQQKSSQAPKLLFHYYDKDFNNEADTPDNFQSRRPNTSFCFLDIRSPGLGDTAMYLCATSRDLQVTDTQYFGPGTRLTVL.

V gene TRBV10-3 combines with J gene TRBJ2-1; a possible D gene is TRBD2 (6 bases). CDR3 length: 16 amino acids. Germline CDR1 ENHRY, CDR2 SYGVKD. Between the trimmed V and J ends, which lost 7 bases and 0 bases, there was a span of 16 bases. DNA for the CDR3: TGTGCCATCACCGCCCGGGCGGGGAGCTCCTACAATGAGCAGTTCTTC. This codes for CAITARAGSSYNEQFF.

A note on this clonotype: The CDR3 carries no conserved terminal phenylalanine or tryptophan, so it likely arises from a read error. The V and J genes are TRBV3-1 and TRBJ2-3; 8 bases agree with TRBD2. The CDR3 has 15 residues. V was pared by 1 base and J by 2 bases, with 2 bases of the junction left unmatched. Germline V gives CDR1 LGHDT, CDR2 YNNKEL (reference sequence). CDR3 coding DNA: TGTGCCAGCAGCCAAGCGGGGGGGATCACAGATACGCAGTATCTT. This gives the protein CASSQAGGITDTQYL.

The V and J genes are TRBV9 and TRBJ2-7; the D gene is possibly TRBD2 (5 bases). The V end lost 1 base, the J end lost 0 bases, and 11 bases lay between the germline ends. Per germline, CDR1 SGDLS and CDR2 YYNGEE. This CDR3 is built from 15 residues. DNA of the CDR3: TGTGCCAGCAGCGTAAATCCGGGGAGCTCCTACGAGCAGTACTTC. As protein: CASSVNPGSSYEQYF.

This clonotype appeared a single time. J is TRBJ2-7 and V is TRBV20-1; TRBD1 matches at 9 bases. There are 13 residues in the CDR3. Trimming removed 1 base from V and 10 bases from J; junction bases left unmatched: 8. Per germline, CDR1 DFQATT and CDR2 SNEGSKA (reference sequence). This CDR3 reads CSARVGGDRAQYF. As DNA, the CDR3 is TGCAGTGCTAGAGTGGGCGGGGACAGGGCCCAGTACTTC.

Regarding this clonotype: One end of the junction does not line up with germline, which may come from a read error. The CDR3 loop reads CAGSATGATNEKLFF. In DNA, the CDR3 is TGTGCCGGCAGCGCCACAGGTGCAACTAATGAAAAACTGTTTTTT. The chain recombines TRBV7-3 with TRBJ1-4, with D perhaps TRBD1 (5 bases). This CDR3 is built from 15 residues. Germline values: CDR1 SGHTA, CDR2 FQGTGA.

The chain combines TRBV3-1 with TRBJ2-5; D is unresolved. V was trimmed by 4 bases and J by 2 bases, leaving 17 bases between them. Germline V gene sequence: CDR1 LGHDT, CDR2 YNNKEL (reference sequence). The CDR3 is 16 amino acids. The CDR3 DNA sequence: TGTGCCAGCAGCCGAGGAAGCCTGACTTTTCAAGAGACCCAGTACTTC. Translating it yields CASSRGSLTFQETQYF.

The chain employs TRBV28 and TRBJ2-1; 12 positions agree with TRBD2. The ends lost 6 bases at V and 10 bases at J; junction bases unmatched: 16. This CDR3 has 17 residues. CDR1 is MDHEN and CDR2 is SYDVKM in the germline V gene. The CDR3 coding sequence is TGTGCCAGCAGCCAGCCCCGACTAGCGGGGGCCCAAGGGGAGCAGTTCTTC. Protein: CASSQPRLAGAQGEQFF.

The rearrangement joins TRBV5-1 to TRBJ2-2; possible D gene TRBD1, 6 bases. Germline lookup yields CDR1 SGHRS and CDR2 YFSETQ. The CDR3 runs 13 residues. Trimming took off 4 bases at V and 4 bases at J, with 8 bases between the two ends. CDR3 in DNA: TGCGCCAGCAGCAACAGGGTCACCGGGGAGCTGTTTTTT. Amino acid sequence: CASSNRVTGELFF. The full variable domain, in which reference TRBV5-1 and TRBJ2-2 provide the parts outside the CDR3, is KAGVTQTPRYLIKTRGQQVTLSCSPISGHRSVSWYQQTPGQGLQFLFEYFSETQRNKGNFPGRFSGRQFSNSRSEMNVSTLELGDSALYLCASSNRVTGELFFGEGSRLTVL.

This clonotype appeared a single time. The V gene is TRBV28, the J gene TRBJ2-3, with TRBD2 matching 10 bases. CDR1 and CDR2 from the germline V gene are MDHEN and SYDVKM. The junction had 12 bases not matched to a gene; V was cut back by 6 bases and J by 0 bases. This CDR3 region has 18 residues. The CDR3 loop reads CASSSRGLANDSTDTQYF. CDR3 sequence (DNA): TGTGCCAGCAGCTCTAGGGGACTAGCGAACGACAGCACAGATACGCAGTATTTT.

The V gene is TRBV20-1, the J gene TRBJ1-1; D may be TRBD1 (5 bases). The V end lost 3 bases, the J end lost 3 bases, and 14 bases lay between the germline ends. The CDR3 loop spans 14 amino acids. The germline CDR1 and CDR2 sequences are DFQATT and SNEGSKA (reference sequence). CDR3: CSASADGTHTEAFF. DNA of the CDR3: TGCAGTGCTAGCGCTGACGGGACCCACACTGAAGCTTTCTTT.

This chain joins TRBV9 and TRBJ2-5; no clear D. V lost 8 bases to trimming and J lost 2 bases, with 10 bases between them. The CDR3 is 12 amino acids. The germline V gene encodes CDR1 SGDLS and CDR2 YYNGEE. The CDR3 nucleotides are TGTGCCAGAGGAACGCGTCAAGAGACCCAGTACTTC. Translated: CARGTRQETQYF. The whole variable domain, remainder taken from reference TRBV9 and TRBJ2-5, is DSGVTQTPKHLITATGQRVTLRCSPRSGDLSVYWYQQSLDQGLQFLIQYYNGEERAKGNILERFSAQQFPDLHSELNLSSLELGDSALYFCARGTRQETQYFGPGTRLLVL.

This clonotype was picked up one time. The chain is built from TRBV2 and TRBJ1-6; D is unclear. The germline CDR1 and CDR2 sequences are SNHLY and FYNNEI. There are 10 residues in the CDR3. The V end was cut by 0 bases, the J end by 13 bases, with 1 base between. This chain's CDR3 is CASSEAPLHF. The CDR3 DNA follows: TGTGCCAGCAGTGAAGCGCCCCTCCACTTT.

The J gene is TRBJ2-7, the V gene TRBV28, with 7 nucleotides matching TRBD1. The CDR3 is 15 amino acids. The V segment lost 4 bases and the J segment 4 bases; nucleotides outside the gene matches: 10. CDR1 is MDHEN, CDR2 SYDVKM, per germline. The CDR3, as DNA: TGTGCCAGCAGTTCCACCTACAGGGGCCCGTACGAGCAGTACTTC. Its protein is CASSSTYRGPYEQYF.

The V and J genes are TRBV20-1 and TRBJ2-3; 13 bases are shared with TRBD2. The CDR3 sequence is 15 residues long. V dropped 6 bases and J dropped 2; count of bases not matched to a gene: 5. The V gene's germline CDR1 is DFQATT and CDR2 SNEGSKA (reference sequence). The CDR3 spells CSAEGLAGFTDTQYF. As DNA, the CDR3 is TGCAGTGCAGAGGGACTAGCGGGGTTCACAGATACGCAGTATTTT.

This chain links TRBV12-3 or TRBV12-4 with TRBJ1-2; D gene uncertain. Trimming pared 5 bases from V and 4 bases from J, leaving 14 bases between. The CDR3 contains 14 residues. The CDR3: CASSPHGAVYGYTF. In DNA, the CDR3 is TGTGCCAGCAGTCCCCACGGAGCTGTCTATGGCTACACCTTC.

V usage is TRBV5-1 and J usage is TRBJ2-3, with D possibly being TRBD1 or TRBD2 (6 bases each). Germline V gene sequence: CDR1 SGHRS, CDR2 YFSETQ. The ends were cut back, 4 bases at V and 10 bases at J, with 16 bases in the middle. The CDR3 consists of 13 residues. In DNA form, the CDR3 reads TGCGCCAGCAGCACGGAGGGGGGAGACGCGCAGTATTTT. The encoded protein is CASSTEGGDAQYF.

The chain links TRBV4-3 to TRBJ2-1; 8 nucleotides align to TRBD2. Germline lookup yields CDR1 LGHNA and CDR2 YSLEER. J lost 5 bases, V lost 0 bases, and 6 bases had no gene match. The CDR3 runs 16 residues. The CDR3 bases are TGCGCCAGCAGCCAAGAACCAGCGGGGGCCCACAATGAGCAGTTCTTC. Translation: CASSQEPAGAHNEQFF.

The CDR3 DNA sequence: TGTGCCAGCAGCCCTCAAGGCGGGTGGCTGGACGAGCAGTACTTC. It translates to CASSPQGGWLDEQYF. The V gene is TRBV7-2, the J gene TRBJ2-7; the D gene is possibly TRBD2 (5 bases). Germline CDR1 reads SGHTA; CDR2 reads FQGNSA. V was cut by 5 bases and J by 5 bases, with 19 bases left in between. This CDR3 has 15 residues.

The chain uses TRBV6-5 and TRBJ1-2; D is perhaps TRBD1 (6 bases). Germline CDR1 reads MNHEY; CDR2 reads SVGAGI. V dropped 1 base and J dropped 8 bases, with 11 bases sitting between them. CDR3 length equals 13 residues. CDR3 sequence: CASSYWPGEGYTF. In nucleotides, the CDR3 is TGTGCCAGCAGTTACTGGCCAGGGGAGGGCTACACCTTC.

This clonotype was seen a few times. The chain is built from TRBV27 and TRBJ2-3; perhaps TRBD1 as D (6 bases). From germline, CDR1 is MNHEY and CDR2 SMNVEV (reference sequence). The CDR3 loop spans 14 amino acids. Trimming pared 8 bases from V and 0 bases from J, leaving 12 bases between. The CDR3 here is CASSPQGSTDTQYF. Written as DNA, the CDR3 is TGTGCCAGCTCACCACAGGGTAGCACAGATACGCAGTATTTT.

V is TRBV6-2 or TRBV6-3 and J is TRBJ2-4; D call uncertain. The DNA end is a closer match to TRBJ2-7, so the J assignment may be wrong. The germline V gene encodes CDR1 MNHEY and CDR2 SVGEGT. The CDR3 consists of 15 residues. The CDR3 reads CASSYMRPAYYEQYF. The CDR3 DNA sequence: TGTGCCAGCAGTTACATGAGGCCGGCCTACTACGAGCAGTACTTC.

The chain carries TRBV15 and TRBJ2-3, with a weak D call TRBD2 (5 bases). CDR1 is LNHNV, CDR2 YYDKDF, per germline (reference sequence). The CDR3 length is 18 residues. V lost 0 bases and J lost 0, with 16 bases in between. Written as DNA, the CDR3 is TGTGCCACCAGCAGAGATGTTGGAGGCTATGCTAGCACAGATACGCAGTATTTT. It translates to CATSRDVGGYASTDTQYF.